Listed below are T cell receptor beta chains from one sample, sequenced in a study of tumor-infiltrating lymphocytes in localized non-small cell lung cancer. Method: immunoSEQ multiplex PCR; TCRdb's copy keeps in-frame clones and lacks some. The table records over 15,000 clones, roughly 72% of them present only once. Material: lung tumor tissue. These receptors originate from a human donor with non-small cell lung cancer. Both conserved end residues are part of each CDR3. The order of the fields is CDR3 protein, CDR3 DNA, J gene, clone size, D gene, V gene. A D gene is named only where the DNA matches it firmly. For some rows the clone size is stated as once, few or many, or as a class when expanded; others skip it.

CDR3 protein: CASSPEGAGQETQYF; CDR3 DNA: TGTGCCAGCAGCCCTGAGGGGGCGGGACAAGAGACCCAGTACTTC; J gene: TRBJ2-5; clone size: once; D gene: NA; V gene: TRBV4-2
CDR3 protein: CASSLETGGRGTEAFF; CDR3 DNA: TGTGCCAGCAGCTTAGAGACAGGGGGTAGGGGAACTGAAGCTTTCTTT; J gene: TRBJ1-1; clone size: NA; D gene: TRBD1; V gene: TRBV7-9
CDR3 protein: CASSLTGAGGYTF; CDR3 DNA: TGCGCCAGCAGCTTAACAGGGGCTGGTGGCTACACCTTC; J gene: TRBJ1-2; clone size: NA; D gene: TRBD1; V gene: TRBV5-1
CDR3 protein: CASSGGRLGEQYF; CDR3 DNA: TGCGCCAGCAGCGGGGGACGGTTAGGGGAGCAGTACTTC; J gene: TRBJ2-7; clone size: NA; D gene: NA; V gene: TRBV5-1
CDR3 protein: CASSPSTGFGGYTF; CDR3 DNA: TGTGCCAGCAGCCCCTCGACGGGATTCGGCGGCTACACCTTC; J gene: TRBJ1-2; clone size: large; D gene: NA; V gene: TRBV14
CDR3 protein: CASSYRGPYGYTF; CDR3 DNA: TGTGCCAGCAGCTACAGGGGCCCCTATGGCTACACCTTC; J gene: TRBJ1-2; clone size: NA; D gene: TRBD1; V gene: TRBV2
CDR3 protein: CSVRQGMNTEAFF; CDR3 DNA: TGCAGCGTTAGACAGGGAATGAACACTGAAGCTTTCTTT; J gene: TRBJ1-1; clone size: once; D gene: TRBD1; V gene: TRBV29-1
CDR3 protein: CASSLAQETQYF; CDR3 DNA: TGTGCCAGCAGCTTGGCCCAAGAGACCCAGTACTTC; J gene: TRBJ2-5; clone size: NA; D gene: NA; V gene: TRBV7-9
CDR3 protein: CASSLVGRGPGELFF; CDR3 DNA: TGTGCCAGCAGCTTAGTCGGGAGGGGTCCCGGGGAGCTGTTTTTT; J gene: TRBJ2-2; clone size: NA; D gene: TRBD2; V gene: TRBV7-2
CDR3 protein: CASSLEQKGTDTQYF; CDR3 DNA: TGTGCCAGCTCTCTAGAACAAAAAGGCACAGATACGCAGTATTTT; J gene: TRBJ2-3; clone size: NA; D gene: NA; V gene: TRBV18
CDR3 protein: CASGTGGFIQETQYF; CDR3 DNA: TGTGCCAGCGGGACAGGGGGTTTCATCCAAGAGACCCAGTACTTC; J gene: TRBJ2-5; clone size: NA; D gene: TRBD1; V gene: TRBV2
CDR3 protein: CATLRGTGPNNEQFF; CDR3 DNA: TGTGCCACCCTGAGGGGGACCGGTCCCAACAATGAGCAGTTCTTC; J gene: TRBJ2-1; clone size: NA; D gene: NA; V gene: TRBV10-3
CDR3 protein: CASSPTGTGRYEQYF; CDR3 DNA: TGTGCCAGCAGCCCCACCGGGACAGGGAGGTACGAGCAGTACTTC; J gene: TRBJ2-7; clone size: NA; D gene: TRBD1; V gene: TRBV9
CDR3 protein: CASSFILAGGITDTQYF; CDR3 DNA: TGTGCCAGCAGCTTTATCCTAGCGGGAGGCATCACAGATACGCAGTATTTT; J gene: TRBJ2-3; clone size: NA; D gene: TRBD2; V gene: TRBV11-1
CDR3 protein: CASSAGGYSNQPQHF; CDR3 DNA: TGTGCCAGCAGCGCAGGGGGGTATAGCAATCAGCCCCAGCATTTT; J gene: TRBJ1-5; clone size: NA; D gene: TRBD1; V gene: TRBV7-6
CDR3 protein: CASSEYEQYF; CDR3 DNA: TGTGCCAGCAGTGAGTACGAGCAGTACTTC; J gene: TRBJ2-7; clone size: NA; D gene: NA; V gene: TRBV2
CDR3 protein: CAWRGAGRSTDTQYF; CDR3 DNA: TGTGCCTGGAGAGGAGCGGGGCGGAGCACAGATACGCAGTATTTT; J gene: TRBJ2-3; clone size: NA; D gene: TRBD2; V gene: TRBV30
CDR3 protein: CAWNRQNSYEQYF; CDR3 DNA: TGTGCCTGGAATAGGCAGAACTCCTACGAGCAGTACTTC; J gene: TRBJ2-7; clone size: NA; D gene: NA; V gene: TRBV30
CDR3 protein: CASSLTDQRGQPQHF; CDR3 DNA: TGTGCCAGCAGCCTGACAGACCAAAGGGGTCAGCCCCAGCATTTT; J gene: TRBJ1-5; clone size: NA; D gene: NA; V gene: TRBV7-2
CDR3 protein: CGMGRNQPQHF; CDR3 DNA: TGTGGTATGGGCCGCAATCAGCCCCAGCATTTT; J gene: TRBJ1-5; clone size: NA; D gene: NA; V gene: TRBV7-6
CDR3 protein: CASSAKPGTSGTGEQFF; CDR3 DNA: TGTGCCAGCAGCGCTAAGCCCGGGACTAGCGGGACCGGTGAGCAGTTCTTC; J gene: TRBJ2-1; clone size: once; D gene: TRBD2; V gene: TRBV7-9
CDR3 protein: CASSYTRQASGNTIYF; CDR3 DNA: TGTGCCAGCAGTTACACTAGACAGGCATCTGGAAACACCATATATTTT; J gene: TRBJ1-3; clone size: NA; D gene: NA; V gene: TRBV6-5
CDR3 protein: CASDLQPGAYGYTF; CDR3 DNA: TGTGCCAGCGACCTACAACCCGGGGCCTATGGCTACACCTTC; J gene: TRBJ1-2; clone size: few; D gene: NA; V gene: TRBV6-6
CDR3 protein: CAWSVVRYGYTF; CDR3 DNA: TGTGCCTGGAGTGTAGTCAGATATGGCTACACCTTC; J gene: TRBJ1-2; clone size: NA; D gene: NA; V gene: TRBV30
CDR3 protein: CASSLASRGPDYGYTF; CDR3 DNA: TGTGCCAGCAGTTTAGCGTCGAGGGGGCCGGACTATGGCTACACCTTC; J gene: TRBJ1-2; clone size: few; D gene: TRBD1; V gene: TRBV28
CDR3 protein: CAIGAQGANEKLFF; CDR3 DNA: TGTGCCATCGGGGCACAGGGGGCTAATGAAAAACTGTTTTTT; J gene: TRBJ1-4; clone size: NA; D gene: TRBD1; V gene: TRBV10-3
CDR3 protein: CASSYLGRDEETQYF; CDR3 DNA: TGTGCCAGCAGCTACCTGGGGAGGGATGAGGAGACCCAGTACTTC; J gene: TRBJ2-5; clone size: NA; D gene: TRBD2; V gene: TRBV7-6
CDR3 protein: CASSFFQEITDTQYF; CDR3 DNA: TGTGCCAGCAGTTTCTTTCAGGAGATCACAGATACGCAGTATTTT; J gene: TRBJ2-3; clone size: NA; D gene: NA; V gene: TRBV28
CDR3 protein: CASSPAQGSSYEQYF; CDR3 DNA: TGTGCCAGCAGCCCGGCCCAGGGGAGCTCCTACGAGCAGTACTTC; J gene: TRBJ2-7; clone size: NA; D gene: NA; V gene: TRBV4-2
CDR3 protein: CASSQHQPGLTTDTQYF; CDR3 DNA: TGTGCCAGCAGCCAACACCAACCGGGACTAACCACAGATACGCAGTATTTT; J gene: TRBJ2-3; clone size: NA; D gene: TRBD2; V gene: TRBV14
CDR3 protein: CSVAQGYGYTF; CDR3 DNA: TGCAGCGTTGCACAGGGATATGGCTACACCTTC; J gene: TRBJ1-2; clone size: NA; D gene: NA; V gene: TRBV29-1
CDR3 protein: CASSLEGTGRETQYF; CDR3 DNA: TGTGCCAGCAGCTTAGAGGGGACTGGAAGGGAGACCCAGTACTTC; J gene: TRBJ2-5; clone size: NA; D gene: NA; V gene: TRBV11-3
CDR3 protein: CASSQVTGSSYEQYF; CDR3 DNA: TGCGCCAGCAGCCAAGTTACAGGGAGCTCCTACGAGCAGTACTTC; J gene: TRBJ2-7; clone size: few; D gene: NA; V gene: TRBV4-3
CDR3 protein: CAWSGTANTEAFF; CDR3 DNA: TGTGCCTGGAGTGGGACAGCGAACACTGAAGCTTTCTTT; J gene: TRBJ1-1; clone size: NA; D gene: NA; V gene: TRBV30
CDR3 protein: CAWWRAGVDEQYF; CDR3 DNA: TGTGCCTGGTGGAGGGCGGGAGTCGACGAGCAGTACTTC; J gene: TRBJ2-7; clone size: NA; D gene: TRBD2; V gene: TRBV30
CDR3 protein: CATDRGVTNEKLFF; CDR3 DNA: TGTGCCACCGACAGGGGGGTCACTAATGAAAAACTGTTTTTT; J gene: TRBJ1-4; clone size: once; D gene: TRBD1; V gene: TRBV6-1
CDR3 protein: CASSQTGVVAYGYTF; CDR3 DNA: TGTGCCAGCAGCCAAACAGGGGTTGTTGCCTATGGCTACACCTTC; J gene: TRBJ1-2; clone size: few; D gene: TRBD1; V gene: TRBV7-9
CDR3 protein: CASRAGQGAYNEQFF; CDR3 DNA: TGTGCCAGCAGGGCGGGACAGGGAGCCTACAATGAGCAGTTCTTC; J gene: TRBJ2-1; clone size: NA; D gene: TRBD1; V gene: TRBV27
CDR3 protein: CASSLVPHTGELFF; CDR3 DNA: TGTGCCAGCAGCTTGGTACCCCACACCGGGGAGCTGTTTTTT; J gene: TRBJ2-2; clone size: NA; D gene: NA; V gene: TRBV5-4
CDR3 protein: CASSGAWGGAIGNQPQHF; CDR3 DNA: TGTGCCAGCAGCGGCGCCTGGGGGGGGGCGATCGGCAATCAGCCCCAGCATTTT; J gene: TRBJ1-5; clone size: NA; D gene: NA; V gene: TRBV7-3
CDR3 protein: CASSYKAGTGDPQYF; CDR3 DNA: TGTGCCAGCAGTTACAAAGCCGGGACAGGGGACCCCCAATACTTC; J gene: TRBJ2-7; clone size: NA; D gene: TRBD1; V gene: TRBV6-5
CDR3 protein: CASSLSLGASTDTQYF; CDR3 DNA: TGTGCCAGCAGTTTATCCTTAGGGGCTAGCACAGATACGCAGTATTTT; J gene: TRBJ2-3; clone size: NA; D gene: NA; V gene: TRBV27